The clone carrying this T cell receptor beta chain was seen repeatedly, ten times or more. Its antigen is not known. Each CDR3 protein is one row after TCRdb ran MiXCR on the 5' RACE reads. The sample has around 120,000 distinct CDR3 sequences; 7.2% are singletons. The sample is drawn from a study of T cells after yellow fever vaccination. Study-wide findings and caveats: Most primary-vaccination clones recurred post-booster (about 96% CD4, 85% to 90% CD8). FACS-sorted repertoires might harbor abundant contaminating clonotypes from the bulk population.

The source of this sequence is a man aged 18 to 30 who received the YFV17D yellow fever vaccine. Specimen: CD4+ T cells sorted from PBMCs, collected about 41 days after the first yellow fever vaccination.

CDR3: CASSSPEKVGNTIYF. DNA of the CDR3: TGTGCCAGCAGCTCCCCGGAGAAGGTGGGAAACACCATATATTTT. V is TRBV7-2 and J is TRBJ1-3; D not certain. V gave up 4 bases and J gave up 4 bases, with 14 bases separating them. The CDR3 length is 15 residues. Germline CDR1 and CDR2: SGHTA and FQGNSA. Filled out from reference TRBV7-2 and TRBJ1-3, the complete variable domain reads GAGVSQSPSNKVTEKGKDVELRCDPISGHTALYWYRQSLGQGLEFLIYFQGNSAPDKSGLPSDRFSAERTGGSVSTLTIQRTQQEDSAVYLCASSSPEKVGNTIYFGEGSWLTVV.